Listed here is a single TCR beta chain. This specimen belongs to a study of cytomegalovirus exposure and HLA in healthy donors. Germline CDR1 is SEHNR and CDR2 is FQNEAQ (reference sequence). The CDR3 runs 15 residues. V was pared by 5 bases and J by 5 bases, with 6 bases of the junction left unmatched. With 60 Vbeta and 13 Jbeta primers, the PCR was carried out. Sequencing used immunoSEQ multiplex PCR; TCRdb keeps in-frame clones, though not all of them. The sample contains around 160,000 clones, just under 75% of which appear only once. Sequenced input: PBMCs. V gene TRBV7-9 combines with J gene TRBJ2-3; 11 bases fit TRBD2. This clonotype originated in a woman between 18 and 29 years old in good health and CMV-seronegative. This CDR3 reads CASSPLLAGGDTQYF. The DNA for the CDR3 is TGTGCCAGCAGCCCCCTCCTAGCGGGAGGAGATACGCAGTATTTT.